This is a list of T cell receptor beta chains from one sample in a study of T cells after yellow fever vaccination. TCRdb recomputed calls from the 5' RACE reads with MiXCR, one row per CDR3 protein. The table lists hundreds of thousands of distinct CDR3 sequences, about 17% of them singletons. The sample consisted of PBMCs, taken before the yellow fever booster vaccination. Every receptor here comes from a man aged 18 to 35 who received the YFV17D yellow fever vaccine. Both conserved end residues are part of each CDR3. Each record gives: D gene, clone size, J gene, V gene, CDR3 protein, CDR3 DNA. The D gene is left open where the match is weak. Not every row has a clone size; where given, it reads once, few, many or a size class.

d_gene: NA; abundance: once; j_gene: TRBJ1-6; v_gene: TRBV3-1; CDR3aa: CASSRIGGGSYNSPLHF; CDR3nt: TGTGCCAGCAGTCGAATAGGGGGTGGATCCTATAATTCACCCCTCCACTTT
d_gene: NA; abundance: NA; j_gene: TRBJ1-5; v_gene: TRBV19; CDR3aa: CASGQFSNQPQHF; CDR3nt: TGTGCCAGTGGGCAGTTTAGCAATCAGCCCCAGCATTTT
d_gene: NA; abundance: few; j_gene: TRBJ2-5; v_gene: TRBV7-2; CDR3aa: CASSFQWGKETQYF; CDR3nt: TGTGCCAGCAGCTTCCAATGGGGGAAAGAGACCCAGTACTTC
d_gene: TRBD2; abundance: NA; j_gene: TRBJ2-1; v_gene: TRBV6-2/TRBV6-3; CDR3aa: CASSHGLASYEQFF; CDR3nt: TGTGCCAGCAGTCACGGACTAGCGTCGTATGAGCAGTTCTTC
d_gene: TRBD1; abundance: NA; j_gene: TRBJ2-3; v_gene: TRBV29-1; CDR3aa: CSVATGAYTDTQYF; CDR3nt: TGCAGCGTAGCTACAGGGGCCTACACAGATACGCAGTATTTT
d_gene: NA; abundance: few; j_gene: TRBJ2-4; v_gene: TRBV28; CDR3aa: CASSRTMPGNIQYF; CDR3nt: TGTGCCAGCAGTCGGACGATGCCCGGAAACATTCAGTACTTC
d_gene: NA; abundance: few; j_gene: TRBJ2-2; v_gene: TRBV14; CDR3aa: CASSQVDGQILTNTGELFF; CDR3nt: TGTGCCAGCAGCCAAGTCGACGGTCAGATACTAACGAACACCGGGGAGCTGTTTTTT
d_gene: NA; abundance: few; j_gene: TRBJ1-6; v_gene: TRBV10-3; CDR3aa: CAISERVSSYNSPLHF; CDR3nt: TGTGCCATCAGTGAAAGGGTTAGCTCCTATAATTCACCCCTCCACTTT
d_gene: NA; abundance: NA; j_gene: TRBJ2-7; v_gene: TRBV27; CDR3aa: CASSFTPGLATYEQYF; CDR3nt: TGTGCCAGCAGTTTTACCCCCGGGCTAGCTACCTACGAGCAGTACTTC
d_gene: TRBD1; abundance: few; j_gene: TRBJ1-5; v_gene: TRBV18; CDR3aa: CASSPAGGHQPQHF; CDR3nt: TGTGCCAGCTCACCTGCAGGGGGCCATCAGCCCCAGCATTTT
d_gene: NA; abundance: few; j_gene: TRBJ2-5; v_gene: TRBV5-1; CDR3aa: CASSLARNTIQAQYF; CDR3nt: TGCGCCAGCAGCTTGGCCAGAAACACCATACAGGCCCAGTACTTC
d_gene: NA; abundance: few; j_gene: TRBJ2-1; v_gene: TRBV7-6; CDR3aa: CASSLGPLILGQFF; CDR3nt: TGTGCCAGCAGCTTAGGCCCCTTAATCCTCGGGCAGTTCTTC
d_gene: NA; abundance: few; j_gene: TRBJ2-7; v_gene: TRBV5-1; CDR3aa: CASSPGLGGLSYEQYF; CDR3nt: TGCGCCAGCAGCCCGGGCCTTGGGGGGCTAAGCTACGAGCAGTACTTC
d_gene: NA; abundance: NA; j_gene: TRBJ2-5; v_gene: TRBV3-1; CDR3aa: CASSPSTLETQYF; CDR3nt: TGTGCCAGCAGCCCCTCAACTCTTGAGACCCAGTACTTC
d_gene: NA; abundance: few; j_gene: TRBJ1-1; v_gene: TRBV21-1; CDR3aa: CASSPQGEAFF; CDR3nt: TGTGCCAGCAGCCCGCAGGGAGAAGCTTTCTTT
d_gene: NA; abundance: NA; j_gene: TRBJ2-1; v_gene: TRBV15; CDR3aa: CATSRDNEQFF; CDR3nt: TGTGCCACCAGCAGAGACAATGAGCAGTTCTTC
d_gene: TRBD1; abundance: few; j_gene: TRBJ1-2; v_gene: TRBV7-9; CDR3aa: CASSDKIGTGYGYTF; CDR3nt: TGTGCCAGCAGTGATAAAATCGGGACAGGTTATGGCTACACCTTC
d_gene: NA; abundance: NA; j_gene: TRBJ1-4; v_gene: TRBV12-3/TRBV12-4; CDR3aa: CASSFTRGEKLFF; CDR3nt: TGTGCCAGCAGTTTTACCAGGGGTGAAAAACTGTTTTTT
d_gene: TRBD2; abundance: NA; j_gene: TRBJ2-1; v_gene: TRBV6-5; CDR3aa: CASSYSMSSGVPQFF; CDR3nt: TGTGCCAGCAGTTACTCGATGTCTAGCGGGGTTCCCCAGTTCTTC
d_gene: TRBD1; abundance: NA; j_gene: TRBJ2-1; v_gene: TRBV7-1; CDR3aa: CASSSGTATYNEQFF; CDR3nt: TGTGCCAGCAGCTCCGGGACAGCCACCTACAATGAGCAGTTCTTC
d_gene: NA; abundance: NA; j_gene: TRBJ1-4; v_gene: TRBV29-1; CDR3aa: CSARRANEKLFF; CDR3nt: TGCAGCGCCAGGAGGGCCAATGAAAAACTGTTTTTT
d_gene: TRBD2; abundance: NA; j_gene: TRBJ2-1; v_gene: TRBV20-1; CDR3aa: CSARASGDPSYNEQFF; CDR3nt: TGCAGTGCTAGAGCTAGCGGGGACCCTTCCTACAATGAGCAGTTCTTC
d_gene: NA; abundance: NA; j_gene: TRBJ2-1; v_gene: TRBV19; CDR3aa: CARKTGNEQFF; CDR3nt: TGTGCCCGAAAAACGGGGAATGAGCAGTTCTTC
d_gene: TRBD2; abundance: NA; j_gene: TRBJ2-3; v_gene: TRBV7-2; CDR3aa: CASSFQVAGGQDTQYF; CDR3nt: TGTGCCAGCAGCTTTCAGGTAGCGGGGGGGCAAGATACGCAGTATTTT
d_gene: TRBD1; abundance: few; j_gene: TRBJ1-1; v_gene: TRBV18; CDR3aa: CASSLTDRGRYTEAFF; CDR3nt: TGTGCCAGCTCACTTACTGACAGGGGACGTTACACTGAAGCTTTCTTT
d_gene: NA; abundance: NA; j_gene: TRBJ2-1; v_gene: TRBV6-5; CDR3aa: CASSFGGGRGEQFF; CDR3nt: TGTGCCAGCAGTTTTGGTGGGGGCCGGGGTGAGCAGTTCTTC
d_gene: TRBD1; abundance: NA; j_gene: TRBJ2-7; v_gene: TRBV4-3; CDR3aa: CSSSPPGDRDFYEQYF; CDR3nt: TGCTCCAGCAGCCCCCCAGGGGACAGGGACTTCTACGAGCAGTACTTC
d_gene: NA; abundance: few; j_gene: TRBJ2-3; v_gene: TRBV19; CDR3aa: CASSKASTDTQYF; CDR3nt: TGTGCCAGTAGTAAGGCTAGCACAGATACGCAGTATTTT
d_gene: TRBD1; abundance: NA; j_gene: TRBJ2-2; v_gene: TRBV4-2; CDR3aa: CASSPPTGGGTGELFF; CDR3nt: TGTGCCAGCAGCCCTCCCACAGGGGGAGGCACCGGGGAGCTGTTTTTT
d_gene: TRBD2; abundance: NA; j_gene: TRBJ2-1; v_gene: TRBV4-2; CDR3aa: CASSQASLAGANEQFF; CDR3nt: TGTGCCAGCAGCCAAGCCTCACTAGCGGGGGCCAATGAGCAGTTCTTC
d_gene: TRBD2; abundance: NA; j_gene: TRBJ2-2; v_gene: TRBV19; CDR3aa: CASRDPGGRTGELFF; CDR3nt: TGTGCCAGTAGGGACCCGGGGGGACGCACCGGGGAGCTGTTTTTT
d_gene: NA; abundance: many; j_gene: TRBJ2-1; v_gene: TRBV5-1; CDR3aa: CASSLGDRYNEQFF; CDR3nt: TGCGCCAGCAGCTTGGGCGACAGGTACAATGAGCAGTTCTTC
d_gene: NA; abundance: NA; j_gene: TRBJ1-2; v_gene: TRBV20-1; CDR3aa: CSARRQSQGGYTF; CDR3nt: TGCAGTGCTAGGAGGCAGTCCCAGGGTGGCTACACCTTC
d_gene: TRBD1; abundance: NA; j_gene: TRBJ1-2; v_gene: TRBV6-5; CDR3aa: CASSYSRAGGLYGYTF; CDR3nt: TGTGCCAGCAGTTACTCACGCGCAGGGGGACTCTATGGCTACACCTTC
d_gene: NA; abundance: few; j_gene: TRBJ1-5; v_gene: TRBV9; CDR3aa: CASSAGPANFHQPQHF; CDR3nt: TGTGCCAGCAGCGCAGGCCCCGCGAACTTCCATCAGCCCCAGCATTTT
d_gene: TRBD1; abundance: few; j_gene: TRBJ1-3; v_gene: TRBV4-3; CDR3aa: CASGLDREAGNTIYF; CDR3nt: TGCGCCAGCGGACTGGACAGGGAGGCTGGAAACACCATATATTTT
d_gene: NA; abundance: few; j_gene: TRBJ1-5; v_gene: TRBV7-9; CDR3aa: CASSQGGYGQPQHF; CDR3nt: TGTGCCAGCAGCCAAGGGGGGTATGGTCAGCCCCAGCATTTT
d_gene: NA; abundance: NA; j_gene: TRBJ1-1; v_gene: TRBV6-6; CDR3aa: CASSYAQATEAFF; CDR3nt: TGTGCCAGCAGTTATGCCCAAGCCACTGAAGCTTTCTTT
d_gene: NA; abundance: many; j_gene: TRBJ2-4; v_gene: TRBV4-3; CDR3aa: CASSQDLGSPAQNIQYF; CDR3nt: TGCGCCAGCAGCCAAGATTTGGGTTCGCCTGCGCAAAACATTCAGTACTTC
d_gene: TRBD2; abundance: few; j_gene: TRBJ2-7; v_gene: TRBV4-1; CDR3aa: CASSQAPVRGDYEQYF; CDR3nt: TGCGCCAGCAGCCAAGCCCCAGTGCGGGGGGATTACGAGCAGTACTTC
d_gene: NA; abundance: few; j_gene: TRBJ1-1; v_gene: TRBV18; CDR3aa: CASSYRDWNTEAFF; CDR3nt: TGTGCCAGCTCATACAGGGATTGGAACACTGAAGCTTTCTTT
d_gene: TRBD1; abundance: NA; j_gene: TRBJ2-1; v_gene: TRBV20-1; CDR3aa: CSAREDRGVPEQFF; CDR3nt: TGCAGTGCTAGAGAGGACAGGGGGGTGCCTGAGCAGTTCTTC
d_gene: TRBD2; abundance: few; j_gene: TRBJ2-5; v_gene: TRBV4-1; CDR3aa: CASSQAARTSVGTQYF; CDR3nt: TGCGCCAGCAGCCAAGCCGCCAGGACTAGCGTCGGGACCCAGTACTTC
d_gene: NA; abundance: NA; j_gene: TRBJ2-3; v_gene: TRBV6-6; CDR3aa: CASSYSPLEGSTDTQYF; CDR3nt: TGTGCCAGCAGTTACTCCCCCCTGGAGGGGAGCACAGATACGCAGTATTTT
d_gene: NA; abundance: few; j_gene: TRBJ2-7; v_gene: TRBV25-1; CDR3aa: CASSEAQTSYEQYF; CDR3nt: TGTGCCAGCAGTGAAGCGCAGACCTCCTACGAGCAGTACTTC
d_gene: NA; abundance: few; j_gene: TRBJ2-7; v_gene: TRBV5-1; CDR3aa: CASSQGHSTYEQYF; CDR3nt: TGCGCCAGCAGCCAGGGACATTCGACCTACGAGCAGTACTTC
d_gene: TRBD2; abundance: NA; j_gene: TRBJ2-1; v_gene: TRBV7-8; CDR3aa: CAITSGGSYNEQFF; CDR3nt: TGTGCCATTACTAGCGGGGGGTCCTACAATGAGCAGTTCTTC
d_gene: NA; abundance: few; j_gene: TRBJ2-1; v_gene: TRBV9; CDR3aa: CASSGRQDGTYNEQFF; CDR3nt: TGTGCCAGCAGCGGGCGACAGGATGGGACCTACAATGAGCAGTTCTTC
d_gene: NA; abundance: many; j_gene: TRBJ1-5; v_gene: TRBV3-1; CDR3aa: CASSQSDSDQPQHF; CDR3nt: TGTGCCAGCAGCCAATCGGACAGTGATCAGCCCCAGCATTTT